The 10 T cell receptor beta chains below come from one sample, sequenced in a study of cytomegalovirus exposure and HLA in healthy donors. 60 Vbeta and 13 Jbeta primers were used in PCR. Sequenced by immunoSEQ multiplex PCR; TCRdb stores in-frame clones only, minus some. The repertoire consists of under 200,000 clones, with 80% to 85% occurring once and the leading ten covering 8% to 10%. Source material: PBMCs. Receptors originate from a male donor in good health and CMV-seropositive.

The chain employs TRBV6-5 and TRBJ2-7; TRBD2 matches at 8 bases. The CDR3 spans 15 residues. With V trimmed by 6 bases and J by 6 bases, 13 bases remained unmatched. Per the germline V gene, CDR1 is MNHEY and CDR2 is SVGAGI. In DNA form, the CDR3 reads TGTGCCAGCAGCCTCCGGGGAGCGGGAGAAGGCGAGCAGTACTTC. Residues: CASSLRGAGEGEQYF.

CDR3 loop: CSYSPGQGADTQYF. Here the CDR3 DNA reads TGCAGCTATTCACCGGGACAGGGTGCAGATACGCAGTATTTT. The J gene is TRBJ2-3, the V gene TRBV29-1; 9 bases are shared with TRBD1. Germline CDR1 and CDR2: SQVTM and ANQGSEA. The CDR3 is 14 amino acids. J lost 4 bases, V lost 8 bases, and 10 bases had no gene match.

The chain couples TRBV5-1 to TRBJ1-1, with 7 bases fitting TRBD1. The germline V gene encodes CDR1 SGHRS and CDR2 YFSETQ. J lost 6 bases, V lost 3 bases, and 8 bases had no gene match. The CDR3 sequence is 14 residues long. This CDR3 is CASSWSQGVAEAFF. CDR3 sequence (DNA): TGCGCCAGCAGCTGGTCTCAGGGGGTAGCTGAAGCTTTCTTT.

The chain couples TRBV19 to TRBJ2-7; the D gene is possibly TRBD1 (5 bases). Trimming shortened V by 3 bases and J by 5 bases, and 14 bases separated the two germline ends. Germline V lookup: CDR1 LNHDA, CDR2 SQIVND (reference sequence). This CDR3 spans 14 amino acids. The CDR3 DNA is TGTGCCAGTAGTATCGACCCTAGGGGCAACGAGCAGTACTTC. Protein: CASSIDPRGNEQYF.

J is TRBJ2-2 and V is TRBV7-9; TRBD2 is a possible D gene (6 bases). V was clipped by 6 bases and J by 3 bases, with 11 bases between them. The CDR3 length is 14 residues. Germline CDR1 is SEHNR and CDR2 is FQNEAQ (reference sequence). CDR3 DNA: TGTGCCAGCAGAGGGAGGATCCACACCGGGGAGCTGTTTTTT. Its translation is CASRGRIHTGELFF.

The CDR3 DNA reads as TGTGCCAGCTCACCAGTGTCAGGATGGACCGGGGAGCTGTTTTTT. This encodes CASSPVSGWTGELFF. The chain employs TRBV18 and TRBJ2-2; D is uncertain. CDR3 size: 15 residues. Germline values: CDR1 KGHSH, CDR2 LQKENI. Deletions cut 2 bases from V and 5 bases from J, with 12 bases between.

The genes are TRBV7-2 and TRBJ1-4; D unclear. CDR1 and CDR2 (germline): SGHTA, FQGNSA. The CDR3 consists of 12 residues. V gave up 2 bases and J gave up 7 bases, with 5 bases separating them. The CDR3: CASSLMSEKLFF. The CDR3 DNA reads TGTGCCAGCAGCTTAATGAGTGAAAAACTGTTTTTT.

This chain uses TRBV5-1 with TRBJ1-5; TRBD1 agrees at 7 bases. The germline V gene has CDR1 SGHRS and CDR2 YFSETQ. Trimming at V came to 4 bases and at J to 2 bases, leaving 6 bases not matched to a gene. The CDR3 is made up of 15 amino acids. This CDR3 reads CASSEGARGNQPQHF. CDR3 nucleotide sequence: TGCGCCAGCAGCGAGGGGGCGAGGGGCAATCAGCCCCAGCATTTT.

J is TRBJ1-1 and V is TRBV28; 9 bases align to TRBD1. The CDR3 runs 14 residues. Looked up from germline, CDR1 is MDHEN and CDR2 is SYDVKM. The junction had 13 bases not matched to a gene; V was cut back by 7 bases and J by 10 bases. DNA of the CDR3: TGTGCCAGCAACTCAGAAGGGACAGGGATCCCAGCTTTCTTT. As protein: CASNSEGTGIPAFF. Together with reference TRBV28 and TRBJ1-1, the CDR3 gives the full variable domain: DVKVTQSSRYLVKRTGEKVFLECVQDMDHENMFWYRQDPGLGLRLIYFSYDVKMKEKGDIPEGYSVSREKKERFSLILESASTNQTSMYLCASNSEGTGIPAFFGQGTRLTVV.

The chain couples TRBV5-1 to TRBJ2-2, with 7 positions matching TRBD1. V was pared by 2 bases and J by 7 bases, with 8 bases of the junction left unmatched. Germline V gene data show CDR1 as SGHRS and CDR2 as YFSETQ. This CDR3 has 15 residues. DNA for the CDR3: TGCGCCAGCAGCTTCACCGGCCAGGGGGTCGGGGAGCTGTTTTTT. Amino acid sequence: CASSFTGQGVGELFF.